These T cell receptor beta chains were read from a single sample in a study of shared clonotypes between healthy human individuals. TCRdb's table, derived via immunoSEQ multiplex PCR, lists solely in-frame clones and lacks some. The sample yields a few million clones, around 90% seen once. Sequencing used naive CD4+ T cells from PBMCs. The receptors were sampled from a man aged 18 to 29 in good health. Some clones in this sample may be carry-over from other donors' samples. CDR3s include the opening cysteine and the closing phenylalanine or tryptophan. D genes are given only for firm matches. Size tells how often a clone was seen (once, few, many) or the class of an expanded clone, and some rows leave it out.

d_call	j_call	clone_size	v_call	cdr3_aa	cdr3_nt
NA	TRBJ1-1	few	TRBV29-1	CSVSKNTEAFF	TGCAGCGTCTCCAAGAACACTGAAGCTTTCTTT
TRBD1	TRBJ1-2	NA	TRBV28	CASSSMDRASGYTF	TGTGCCAGCAGTTCCATGGACAGGGCCTCCGGCTACACCTTC
NA	TRBJ1-4	NA	TRBV18	CASSLTGQAEKLFF	TGTGCCAGCTCACTAACGGGGCAAGCTGAAAAACTGTTTTTT
TRBD2	TRBJ2-2	NA	TRBV9	CASSVGAGAPNTGELFF	TGTGCCAGCAGCGTAGGAGCGGGAGCCCCGAACACCGGGGAGCTGTTTTTT
TRBD2	TRBJ2-1	NA	TRBV7-9	CASSLGALAREWAQFF	TGTGCCAGCAGCTTAGGTGCACTAGCGAGGGAGTGGGCGCAGTTCTTC
TRBD2	TRBJ2-1	NA	TRBV18	CASSPEGASGGNEQFF	TGTGCCAGCTCACCGGAAGGGGCTAGCGGGGGCAATGAGCAGTTCTTC
TRBD1	TRBJ2-5	NA	TRBV6-6	CASSYRGGGETQYF	TGTGCCAGCAGTTACAGAGGGGGCGGGGAGACCCAGTACTTC
TRBD2	TRBJ2-2	NA	TRBV6-1	CASSALRGLAELGTGELFF	TGTGCCAGCAGTGCTCTCCGGGGACTAGCGGAGTTGGGCACCGGGGAGCTGTTTTTT
TRBD1	TRBJ2-7	NA	TRBV14	CASSKIPGQTYEQYF	TGTGCCAGCAGCAAAATTCCGGGACAGACCTACGAGCAGTACTTC
TRBD2	TRBJ2-2	NA	TRBV9	CASSVAGLRNTGELFF	TGTGCCAGCAGCGTAGCGGGACTACGGAACACCGGGGAGCTGTTTTTT
NA	TRBJ2-4	NA	TRBV4-3	CASSEGGFQAKNIQYF	TGCGCCAGCAGCGAAGGGGGGTTCCAAGCCAAAAACATTCAGTACTTC
TRBD2	TRBJ2-3	NA	TRBV4-1	CASSQIISGASTDTQYF	TGCGCCAGCAGCCAGATAATTAGCGGGGCTAGCACAGATACGCAGTATTTT
NA	TRBJ2-7	NA	TRBV5-1	CASSLVGRPSYEQYF	TGCGCCAGCAGCTTGGTTGGCAGGCCCTCCTACGAGCAGTACTTC
NA	TRBJ1-1	NA	TRBV18	CASSDRSHLWLGFLNTEAFF	TGTGCCAGCTCAGATCGCTCTCATCTTTGGTTAGGGTTTCTGAACACTGAAGCTTTCTTT
NA	TRBJ1-1	NA	TRBV7-2	CASTFIQGTEAFF	TGTGCCAGCACCTTCATCCAGGGCACTGAAGCTTTCTTT
TRBD2	TRBJ2-2	once	TRBV6-5	CASSHWGGYTGELFF	TGTGCCAGCAGCCACTGGGGAGGGTACACCGGGGAGCTGTTTTTT
NA	TRBJ1-3	NA	TRBV10-1	CASSESSSPSPSGNTIYF	TGCGCCAGCAGTGAGTCGAGTTCGCCGTCACCCTCTGGAAACACCATATATTTT
NA	TRBJ1-1	NA	TRBV18	CASSLAKNRGAVGMNTEAFF	TGTGCCAGCTCACTGGCGAAAAACCGGGGCGCAGTAGGAATGAACACTGAAGCTTTCTTT
NA	TRBJ2-7	NA	TRBV5-6	CASSLEPGASLIREQYF	TGTGCCAGCAGCTTGGAGCCGGGTGCTAGCCTAATACGGGAGCAGTACTTC
NA	TRBJ2-1	few	TRBV7-2	CASSLGGEQFF	TGTGCCAGCAGCTTAGGCGGGGAGCAGTTCTTC
NA	TRBJ1-4	NA	TRBV6-6	CASSTGPGGFNEKLFF	TGTGCCAGCAGTACAGGGCCGGGAGGTTTTAATGAAAAACTGTTTTTT
NA	TRBJ2-1	NA	TRBV11-2	CASSLLETDLGYNEQFF	TGTGCCAGCAGTTTACTGGAGACGGATCTGGGGTACAATGAGCAGTTCTTC
TRBD1	TRBJ2-7	NA	TRBV7-2	CASTPGQSRYEQYF	TGTGCCAGCACCCCGGGACAGTCACGCTACGAGCAGTACTTC
NA	TRBJ2-5	NA	TRBV4-3	CASSQELGVGTETQYF	TGCGCCAGCAGCCAAGAATTGGGGGTGGGAACAGAGACCCAGTACTTC
TRBD1	TRBJ2-1	NA	TRBV10-3	CAISESVGTGNNEQFF	TGTGCCATCAGTGAGTCGGTAGGGACAGGGAACAATGAGCAGTTCTTC
NA	TRBJ1-1	NA	TRBV5-1	CASSLVDSNTEAFF	TGCGCCAGCAGCTTGGTAGACAGTAACACTGAAGCTTTCTTT
NA	TRBJ1-3	NA	TRBV27	CATDEDTGRGDTIYF	TGTGCCACCGACGAGGACACGGGACGAGGGGACACCATATATTTT
NA	TRBJ2-7	NA	TRBV7-2	CASSGAGGEQYF	TGTGCCAGCAGCGGAGCCGGGGGCGAGCAGTACTTC
TRBD1	TRBJ1-5	NA	TRBV25-1	CASSETGDGNQPQHF	TGTGCCAGCAGTGAAACAGGGGACGGCAATCAGCCCCAGCATTTT
NA	TRBJ2-2	NA	TRBV28	CASSTFTGELFF	TGTGCCAGCAGCACCTTCACCGGGGAGCTGTTTTTT
TRBD1	TRBJ1-5	NA	TRBV27	CASSAGSRGIYSNQPQHF	TGTGCCAGCAGCGCGGGGAGCAGGGGGATCTATAGCAATCAGCCCCAGCATTTT
NA	TRBJ1-1	NA	TRBV5-1	CASSLGAYTEAFF	TGCGCCAGCAGCTTGGGGGCCTACACTGAAGCTTTCTTT
NA	TRBJ1-2	NA	TRBV4-3	CASSQASEVYGYTF	TGCGCCAGCAGCCAAGCGTCAGAAGTCTATGGCTACACCTTC
TRBD2	TRBJ2-5	NA	TRBV5-4	CASSLAGGPGTQYF	TGTGCCAGCAGCTTAGCGGGAGGCCCAGGGACCCAGTACTTC
NA	TRBJ1-1	NA	TRBV19	CASSILGGPIATEAFF	TGTGCCAGTAGTATTCTTGGGGGACCTATAGCCACTGAAGCTTTCTTT
NA	TRBJ1-4	NA	TRBV9	CASSGDLNEKLFF	TGTGCCAGCAGCGGCGATTTGAATGAAAAACTGTTTTTT
TRBD1	TRBJ2-7	NA	TRBV6-6	CASSYSQGAAYEQYF	TGTGCCAGCAGTTACTCTCAGGGGGCGGCCTACGAGCAGTACTTC
NA	TRBJ2-4	NA	TRBV7-8	CASSSGVLAKNIQYF	TGTGCCAGCAGCTCAGGGGTACTAGCCAAAAACATTCAGTACTTC
TRBD2	TRBJ2-1	NA	TRBV5-1	CASRSGQDSGSPYNEQFF	TGCGCCAGCAGGTCAGGGCAGGATAGCGGGAGCCCCTACAATGAGCAGTTCTTC
NA	TRBJ2-4	NA	TRBV6-1	CASSAGLLAKNIQYF	TGTGCCAGCAGCGCAGGGTTACTAGCCAAAAACATTCAGTACTTC